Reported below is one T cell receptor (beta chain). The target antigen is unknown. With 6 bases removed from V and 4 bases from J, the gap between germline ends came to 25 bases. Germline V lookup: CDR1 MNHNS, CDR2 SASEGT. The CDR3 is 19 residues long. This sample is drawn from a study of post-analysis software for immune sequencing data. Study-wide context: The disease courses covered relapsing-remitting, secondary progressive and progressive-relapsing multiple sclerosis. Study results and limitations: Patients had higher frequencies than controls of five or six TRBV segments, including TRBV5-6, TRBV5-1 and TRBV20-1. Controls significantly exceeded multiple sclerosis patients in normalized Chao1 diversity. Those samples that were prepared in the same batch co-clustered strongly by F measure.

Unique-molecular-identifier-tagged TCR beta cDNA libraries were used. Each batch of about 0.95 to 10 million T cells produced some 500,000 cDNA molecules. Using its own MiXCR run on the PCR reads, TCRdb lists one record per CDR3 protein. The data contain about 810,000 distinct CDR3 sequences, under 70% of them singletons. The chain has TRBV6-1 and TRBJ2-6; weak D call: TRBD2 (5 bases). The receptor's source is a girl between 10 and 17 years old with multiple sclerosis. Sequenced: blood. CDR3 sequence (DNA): TGTGCCAGCAGCAAAATCCCTAGCAGGCTAGGTTCCGGGGCCAACGTCCTGACTTTC. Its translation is CASSKIPSRLGSGANVLTF.